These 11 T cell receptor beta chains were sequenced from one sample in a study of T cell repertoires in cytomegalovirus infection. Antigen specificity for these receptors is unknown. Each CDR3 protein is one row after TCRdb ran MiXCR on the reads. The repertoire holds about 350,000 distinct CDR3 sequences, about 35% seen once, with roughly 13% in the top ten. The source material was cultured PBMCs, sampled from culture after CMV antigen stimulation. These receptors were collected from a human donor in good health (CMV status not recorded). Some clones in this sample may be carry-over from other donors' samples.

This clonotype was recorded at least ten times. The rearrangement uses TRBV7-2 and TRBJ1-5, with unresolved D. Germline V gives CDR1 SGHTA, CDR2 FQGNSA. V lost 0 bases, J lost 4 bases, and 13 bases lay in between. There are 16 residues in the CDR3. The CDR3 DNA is TGTGCCAGCAGCTTAGCTTCAACAGCTGTTAATCAGCCCCAGCATTTT. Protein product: CASSLASTAVNQPQHF.

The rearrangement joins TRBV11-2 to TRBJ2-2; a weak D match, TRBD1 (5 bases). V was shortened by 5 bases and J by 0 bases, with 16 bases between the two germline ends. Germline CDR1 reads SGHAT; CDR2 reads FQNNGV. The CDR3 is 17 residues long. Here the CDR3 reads CASSHRQWMANTGELFF. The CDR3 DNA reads TGTGCCAGCAGCCATAGACAGTGGATGGCGAACACCGGGGAGCTGTTTTTT.

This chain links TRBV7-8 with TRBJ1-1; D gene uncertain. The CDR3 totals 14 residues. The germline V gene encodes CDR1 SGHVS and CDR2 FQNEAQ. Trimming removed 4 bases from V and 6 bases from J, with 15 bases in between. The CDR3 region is CASSYHGPAAEAFF. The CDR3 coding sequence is TGTGCCAGCAGCTATCATGGGCCGGCGGCTGAAGCTTTCTTT.

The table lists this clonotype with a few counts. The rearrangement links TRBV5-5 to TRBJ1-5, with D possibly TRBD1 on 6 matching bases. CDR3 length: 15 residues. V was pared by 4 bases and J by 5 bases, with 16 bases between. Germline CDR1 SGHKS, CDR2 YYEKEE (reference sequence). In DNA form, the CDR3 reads TGTGCCAGCAGCCCCTTGGGGGGCCAGGATCAGCCCCAGCATTTT. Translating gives CASSPLGGQDQPQHF.

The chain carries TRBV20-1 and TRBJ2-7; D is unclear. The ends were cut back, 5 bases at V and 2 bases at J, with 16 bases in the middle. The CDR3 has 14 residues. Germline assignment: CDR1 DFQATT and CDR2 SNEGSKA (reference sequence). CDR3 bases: TGCAGTGCTGGAAAGACCAGCGCACCCTACGAGCAGTACTTC. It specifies CSAGKTSAPYEQYF.

CDR3 loop: CASRKVGGNEKLFF. The CDR3 DNA reads as TGTGCCAGCAGAAAGGTCGGGGGGAATGAAAAACTGTTTTTT. The chain uses TRBV27 and TRBJ1-4; tentatively, D is TRBD1 (5 bases). CDR1 MNHEY and CDR2 SMNVEV come from the germline V gene (reference sequence). The CDR3 covers 14 residues. Trimming removed 6 bases from V and 5 bases from J, with 13 bases in between.

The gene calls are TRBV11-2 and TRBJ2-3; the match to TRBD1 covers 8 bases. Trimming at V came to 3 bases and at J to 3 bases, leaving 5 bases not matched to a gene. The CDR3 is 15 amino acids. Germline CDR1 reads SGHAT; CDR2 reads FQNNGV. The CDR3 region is CASSFGQGITDTQYF. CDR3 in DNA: TGTGCCAGCAGCTTCGGACAGGGAATAACAGATACGCAGTATTTT. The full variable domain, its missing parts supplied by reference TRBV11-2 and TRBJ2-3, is EAGVAQSPRYKIIEKRQSVAFWCNPISGHATLYWYQQILGQGPKLLIQFQNNGVVDDSQLPKDRFSAERLKGVDSTLKIQPAKLEDSAVYLCASSFGQGITDTQYFGPGTRLTVL.

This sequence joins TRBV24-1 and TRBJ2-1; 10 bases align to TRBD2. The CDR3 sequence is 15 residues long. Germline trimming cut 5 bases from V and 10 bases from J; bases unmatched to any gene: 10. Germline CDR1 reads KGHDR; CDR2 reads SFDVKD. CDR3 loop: CATSGVNSGRREQFF. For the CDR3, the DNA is TGTGCCACCAGTGGGGTAAATAGCGGGAGGCGGGAGCAGTTCTTC.

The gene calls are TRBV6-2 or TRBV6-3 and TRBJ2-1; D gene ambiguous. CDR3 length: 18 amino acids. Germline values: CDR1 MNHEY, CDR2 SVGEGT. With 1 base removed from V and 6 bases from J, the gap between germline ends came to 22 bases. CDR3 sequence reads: CASSYYPRTSTTPNEQFF. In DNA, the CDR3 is TGTGCCAGCAGTTACTATCCCCGGACCAGCACTACACCCAATGAGCAGTTCTTC.

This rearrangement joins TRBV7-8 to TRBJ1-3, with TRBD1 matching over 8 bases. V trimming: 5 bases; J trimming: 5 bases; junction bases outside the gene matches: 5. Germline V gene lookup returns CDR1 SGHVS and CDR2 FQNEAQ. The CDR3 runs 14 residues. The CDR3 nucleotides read TGTGCCAGCAGCACAAGGACAGGGAGAAACACCATATATTTT. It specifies CASSTRTGRNTIYF.

CDR3 nucleotide sequence: TGTGCCATCAGTGGAGCGACAGGGGGCTCCTACGAGCAGTACTTC. This translates into CAISGATGGSYEQYF. This chain uses TRBV10-3 with TRBJ2-7; 9 bases agree with TRBD1. The CDR3 covers 15 residues. V was clipped by 4 bases and J by 0 bases; unmatched bases: 4. The germline CDR1 and CDR2 sequences are ENHRY and SYGVKD.